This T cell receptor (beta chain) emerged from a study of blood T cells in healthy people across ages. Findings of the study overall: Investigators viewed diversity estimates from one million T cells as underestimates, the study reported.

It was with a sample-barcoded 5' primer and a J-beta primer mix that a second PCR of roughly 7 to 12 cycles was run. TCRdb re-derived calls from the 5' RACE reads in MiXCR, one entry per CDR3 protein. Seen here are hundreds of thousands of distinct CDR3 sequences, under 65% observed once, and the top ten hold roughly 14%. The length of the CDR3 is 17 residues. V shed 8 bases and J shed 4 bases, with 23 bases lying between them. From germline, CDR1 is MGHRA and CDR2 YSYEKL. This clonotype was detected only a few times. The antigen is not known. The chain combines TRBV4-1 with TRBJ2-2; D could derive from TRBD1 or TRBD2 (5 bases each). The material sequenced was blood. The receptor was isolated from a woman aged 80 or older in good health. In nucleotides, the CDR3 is TGCGCCAGCGGCAAGGATAGTCAGGGCGCGGGCACCGGGGAGCTGTTTTTT. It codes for CASGKDSQGAGTGELFF.